The sample holds many counts of the clone carrying this T cell receptor (beta chain). The antigen is undetermined. This record comes from a study of neurological immune-mediated disorders. Points from the study as a whole: Private repertoires in all groups were suggested by the absence of shared CDR3 amino acid sequences among expanded clones across subjects. One related-CDR3 cluster, identified by phylogenetic grouping, held the repertoires of 18 of 34 multiple sclerosis patients and was a possible signature.

Germline-derived CDR1 and CDR2 are DFQATT and SNEGSKA (reference sequence). The CDR3 has 13 amino acids. The V segment lost 3 bases and the J segment 3 bases; nucleotides outside the gene matches: 5. Every sequencing run generated over 190 million TCR-beta sequences from 15-18 subjects. A single record per CDR3 protein comes from TCRdb applying MiXCR to the 5' RACE reads. The repertoire consists of almost 85,000 distinct CDR3 sequences, with 2.5% to 3% occurring once and the leading ten covering 1.1%. The TCR was taken from a woman in her twenties or thirties with multiple sclerosis. Source material: PBMCs. J is TRBJ2-7 and V is TRBV20-1; 7 bases align to TRBD2. The CDR3: CSASKRDLYEQYF. CDR3 sequence (DNA): TGCAGTGCTAGTAAGCGGGACCTCTACGAGCAGTACTTC.